The 20 T cell receptor beta chains below were found in one sample sequenced in a study of blood T cell repertoires in COVID-19. TCRdb's table, derived via immunoSEQ multiplex PCR, lists solely in-frame clones and lacks some. The profile shows 250,000 to 300,000 clones, 89% of them singletons. The material sequenced was peripheral blood. The receptor source for this set is a woman in her thirties or forties who had recovered from COVID-19.

The chain couples TRBV4-2 to TRBJ1-6; TRBD1 agrees at 8 bases. V shed 1 base and J 7 bases; nucleotides not matched to a gene: 6. The CDR3 spans 16 residues. The V gene's germline CDR1 is LGHNA and CDR2 YNFKEQ. CDR3 region: CASSQASGQENSPLHF. CDR3 coding DNA: TGTGCCAGCAGCCAAGCCTCGGGACAGGAGAATTCACCCCTCCACTTT.

The genes are TRBV5-1 and TRBJ1-2; a possible D gene is TRBD1 (6 bases). The ends were cut back, 0 bases at V and 6 bases at J, with 15 bases in the middle. Germline lookup yields CDR1 SGHRS and CDR2 YFSETQ. CDR3 length equals 15 residues. CDR3 region: CASSLGTARGDGYTF. DNA of the CDR3: TGCGCCAGCAGCTTGGGGACAGCTAGGGGAGATGGCTACACCTTC. The complete variable domain, with remaining parts taken from reference TRBV5-1 and TRBJ1-2, reads KAGVTQTPRYLIKTRGQQVTLSCSPISGHRSVSWYQQTPGQGLQFLFEYFSETQRNKGNFPGRFSGRQFSNSRSEMNVSTLELGDSALYLCASSLGTARGDGYTFGSGTRLTVV.

The chain uses TRBV6-5 and TRBJ2-1; 10 nucleotides agree with TRBD1. J lost 7 bases, V lost 7 bases, and 7 bases had no gene match. This CDR3 contains 14 residues. Per the germline V gene, CDR1 is MNHEY and CDR2 is SVGAGI. CDR3 region: CASIDRGPGNEQFF. CDR3 nucleotides: TGTGCCAGCATAGACAGGGGGCCGGGGAATGAGCAGTTCTTC.

The chain couples TRBV12-3 or TRBV12-4 to TRBJ2-7, with a possible D match to TRBD2 (6 bases). The CDR3 is 13 residues long. The V end lost 5 bases, the J end lost 7 bases, and 15 bases lay between the germline ends. CDR3 protein: CASSRGDFREQYF. In DNA, the CDR3 is TGTGCCAGCAGTCGAGGGGACTTTAGGGAGCAGTACTTC.

The V and J genes are TRBV5-4 and TRBJ2-3; TRBD2 matches 7 bases. Germline V lookup: CDR1 SGHNT, CDR2 YYREEE (reference sequence). The length of the CDR3 is 17 residues. The J segment lost 0 bases and the V segment lost 4 bases, leaving 11 bases of the junction unmatched. CDR3 amino acids: CASSLGYGGGSTDTQYF. The CDR3 nucleotides read TGTGCCAGCAGCCTTGGATATGGCGGGGGTAGCACAGATACGCAGTATTTT. The full variable domain, with the rest looked up from reference TRBV5-4 and TRBJ2-3, is ETGVTQSPTHLIKTRGQQVTLRCSSQSGHNTVSWYQQALGQGPQFIFQYYREEENGRGNFPPRFSGLQFPNYSSELNVNALELDDSALYLCASSLGYGGGSTDTQYFGPGTRLTVL.

This chain connects TRBV3-1 (or the pseudogene TRBV3-2) to TRBJ1-1; D gene unclear. Germline V gene sequence: CDR1 LGHDT, CDR2 YNNKEL (reference sequence). Trimming shortened V by 0 bases and J by 1 base, and 12 bases separated the two germline ends. The CDR3 runs 16 residues. The CDR3 nucleotides are TGTGCCAGCAGCCAAGATCTTGCGACTAGGAACACTGAAGCTTTCTTT. It codes for CASSQDLATRNTEAFF.

The V and J genes are TRBV3-1 (or the pseudogene TRBV3-2) and TRBJ2-1; the match to TRBD1 covers 9 bases. The germline gives CDR1 LGHDT, CDR2 YNNKEL (reference sequence). The CDR3 covers 15 residues. V gave up 1 base and J gave up 10 bases; unmatched junction bases: 8. The CDR3 nucleotides are TGTGCCAGCAGCCAAGGGACAGGGGCATGGCCCGAGCAGTTCTTC. It is translated as CASSQGTGAWPEQFF.

The chain joins TRBV6-1 to TRBJ1-1, with D possibly TRBD1 on 6 matching bases. Trimming pared 3 bases from V and 1 base from J, leaving 18 bases between. This CDR3 is 17 amino acids long. CDR1 MNHNS and CDR2 SASEGT come from the germline V gene. CDR3: CASSDPLTQGTNTEAFF. CDR3 nucleotides: TGTGCCAGCAGTGATCCCCTCACCCAGGGGACGAACACTGAAGCTTTCTTT.

In this sample, this clone turned up a few times. The rearrangement links TRBV16 to TRBJ1-2; weak D call: TRBD1 (5 bases). With 4 bases removed from V and 3 bases from J, the gap between germline ends came to 15 bases. CDR1 KGHSY and CDR2 FQNENV come from the germline V gene. This CDR3 contains 15 residues. In DNA, the CDR3 is TGTGCCAGCAGCCCCCTGGTCAGGGTGGACTATGGCTACACCTTC. Translation: CASSPLVRVDYGYTF. The variable domain in full, completed from reference TRBV16 and TRBJ1-2, reads GEEVAQTPKHLVRGEGQKAKLYCAPIKGHSYVFWYQQVLKNEFKFLISFQNENVFDETGMPKERFSAKCLPNSPCSLEIQATKLEDSAVYFCASSPLVRVDYGYTFGSGTRLTVV.

V and J are TRBV27 and TRBJ2-4; 7 bases align to TRBD1. CDR3 size: 15 residues. Germline V gene sequence: CDR1 MNHEY, CDR2 SMNVEV (reference sequence). Trimming removed 4 bases from V and 5 bases from J; junction bases left unmatched: 8. CDR3 region: CASSYSYGTENIQYF. DNA for the CDR3: TGTGCCAGCAGTTATTCGTACGGGACAGAAAACATTCAGTACTTC.

This clone has just one count. The rearrangement links TRBV14 to TRBJ2-1; a possible D gene is TRBD2 (6 bases). The CDR3 contains 17 residues. CDR1 is SGHDN and CDR2 is FVKESK in the germline V gene. V lost 4 bases, J lost 4 bases, and 20 bases lay in between. The CDR3 DNA follows: TGTGCCAGCAGCCGGCTACTAGACCCTAGCGTGTACAATGAGCAGTTCTTC. It translates to CASSRLLDPSVYNEQFF.

This sequence joins TRBV9 and TRBJ2-5; maybe TRBD2 (6 bases). The CDR3 extends over 13 amino acids. Germline V gene data show CDR1 as SGDLS and CDR2 as YYNGEE. Trimming removed 2 bases from V and 5 bases from J, with 10 bases in between. CDR3 sequence reads: CASSVGGIETQYF. In DNA, the CDR3 is TGTGCCAGCAGCGTGGGCGGGATCGAGACCCAGTACTTC.

V and J are TRBV3-1 (or the pseudogene TRBV3-2) and TRBJ2-7; D may be TRBD1 (6 bases). The CDR3 is made up of 14 amino acids. Trimming pared 1 base from V and 2 bases from J, leaving 9 bases between. CDR1 LGHDT and CDR2 YNNKEL come from the germline V gene (reference sequence). The CDR3 loop is CASSQANRAYEQYF. The CDR3 nucleotides are TGTGCCAGCAGCCAAGCGAACAGGGCCTACGAGCAGTACTTC.

V is TRBV10-3 and J is TRBJ2-7, with D perhaps TRBD2 (6 bases). Germline-derived CDR1 and CDR2 are ENHRY and SYGVKD. Deletions cut 3 bases from V and 4 bases from J, with 10 bases between. This CDR3 contains 13 residues. DNA for the CDR3: TGTGCCATCAGTGACGGGACTCAATACGAGCAGTACTTC. This codes for CAISDGTQYEQYF.

There are a few counts of this clone. V usage is TRBV29-1 and J usage is TRBJ1-5; TRBD1 might be the D (6 bases). The germline V and J ends were trimmed by 4 bases and 0 bases, with 10 bases remaining between them. Per germline, CDR1 SQVTM and CDR2 ANQGSEA. The CDR3 is made up of 14 amino acids. The CDR3: CSVGEGVSNQPQHF. The CDR3 DNA sequence: TGCAGCGTTGGGGAGGGGGTTAGCAATCAGCCCCAGCATTTT.

The V call is TRBV18, the J call TRBJ2-1; 12 positions agree with TRBD2. The V and J ends lost 5 bases and 8 bases, in that order; junction bases with no gene match: 7. The germline CDR1 and CDR2 sequences are KGHSH and LQKENI. The CDR3 contains 15 residues. The CDR3 DNA is TGTGCCAGCTCATCACGCCGACTAGCGGGAGATGAGCAGTTCTTC. Translating gives CASSSRRLAGDEQFF.

The chain is built from TRBV7-3 and TRBJ2-1; D remains ambiguous. Germline CDR1 SGHTA, CDR2 FQGTGA. CDR3 length equals 12 residues. V was clipped by 4 bases and J by 8 bases, with 9 bases between them. The CDR3 DNA reads TGTGCCAGCAGCTCCAGTACCGATGAGCAGTTCTTC. Its protein is CASSSSTDEQFF.

The chain employs TRBV5-4 and TRBJ2-1; 11 bases match TRBD2. CDR3 size: 16 residues. Looked up from germline, CDR1 is SGHNT and CDR2 is YYREEE (reference sequence). The V gene end was trimmed by 4 bases and the J gene end by 4 bases; junction bases not matched to a gene: 7. CDR3 coding DNA: TGTGCCAGCAGCAAAACTAGCGGGAGAGTGTACAATGAGCAGTTCTTC. It is translated as CASSKTSGRVYNEQFF.

This chain's CDR3 is CASSTTGAAGANVLTF. Written as DNA, the CDR3 is TGTGCCAGTAGTACGACAGGGGCGGCCGGGGCCAACGTCCTGACTTTC. The chain is built from TRBV19 and TRBJ2-6; 8 nucleotides line up with TRBD1. J was trimmed by 4 bases and V by 4 bases; bases with no gene match: 6. CDR1 is LNHDA and CDR2 is SQIVND in the germline V gene (reference sequence). The length of the CDR3 is 16 residues.

This clone was seen only a few times. CDR3 in DNA: TGTGCCAGCAGCGGGACAGCCCCCAGCGCCGGGGAGCTGTTTTTT. Translation: CASSGTAPSAGELFF. The V gene is TRBV2, the J gene TRBJ2-2, with TRBD1 identical over 7 bases. The length of the CDR3 is 15 residues. Germline loops: CDR1 SNHLY, CDR2 FYNNEI. Losses at the gene ends were 6 bases for V and 6 bases for J; bases not matched to a gene: 10.